Listed here are 4 T cell receptor beta chains from one sample, sequenced in a study of blood T cell repertoires in COVID-19. Here immunoSEQ multiplex PCR was the method, and the copy in TCRdb shows in-frame clones only, minus some. The sample yields fewer than 250,000 clones, roughly 82% seen once. Sequenced sample: peripheral blood. These receptors came from a woman aged 60-75 years with COVID-19, enrolled during active disease.

The V gene is TRBV7-3, the J gene TRBJ2-2; 7 bases fit TRBD1. V lost 6 bases, J lost 3 bases, and 7 bases stayed unmatched. Per the germline V gene, CDR1 is SGHTA and CDR2 is FQGTGA. The CDR3 has 15 amino acids. CDR3 bases: TGTGCCAGCAGTTTACAGGGGCGGGACACCGGGGAGCTGTTTTTT. It encodes CASSLQGRDTGELFF. Combining the CDR3 with reference TRBV7-3 and TRBJ2-2 gives the whole variable domain GAGVSQTPSNKVTEKGKYVELRCDPISGHTALYWYRQSLGQGPEFLIYFQGTGAADDSGLPNDRFFAVRPEGSVSTLKIQRTERGDSAVYLCASSLQGRDTGELFFGEGSRLTVL.

The chain links TRBV3-1 (or the pseudogene TRBV3-2) to TRBJ1-6; 7 nucleotides align to TRBD1. V was clipped by 3 bases and J by 5 bases; unmatched bases: 4. The germline V gene has CDR1 LGHDT and CDR2 YNNKEL (reference sequence). The CDR3 loop spans 15 amino acids. The CDR3 sequence: CASSQMGTDNSPLHF. The CDR3 DNA reads TGTGCCAGCAGCCAGATGGGGACAGATAATTCACCCCTCCACTTT.

The chain uses TRBV28 and TRBJ2-7; 10 nucleotides match TRBD1. From germline, CDR1 is MDHEN and CDR2 SYDVKM. J lost 2 bases, V lost 7 bases, and 8 bases had no gene match. The CDR3 sequence is 15 residues long. The CDR3 here is CASTTSGQGTYEQYV. CDR3 bases: TGTGCCAGCACGACTTCGGGACAGGGGACCTACGAGCAGTACGTC.

This clone is a singleton in its sample. The chain carries TRBV19 and TRBJ2-2; D unclear. V gave up 3 bases and J gave up 2 bases, with 7 bases separating them. The CDR3 spans 14 residues. Germline CDR1 LNHDA, CDR2 SQIVND (reference sequence). As DNA, the CDR3 is TGTGCCAGTAGTATCACATCTAACACCGGGGAGCTGTTTTTT. Translated: CASSITSNTGELFF.